This T cell receptor beta chain was sequenced in a study of T-cell reconstitution after alpha-beta-depleted transplantation in children. Whole-study results and caveats: T-cell numbers and diversity one year post-transplant derived largely from freshly generated T cells.

CDR3 length: 15 amino acids. The V end lost 4 bases, the J end lost 7 bases, and 19 bases lay between the germline ends. Germline V gene data show CDR1 as SGHAT and CDR2 as FQNNGV. Preparation of the TCRbeta library involved a method that used unique molecular identifiers. MiXCR was run by TCRdb on the PCR reads, yielding one entry per CDR3 protein. The table records over 450,000 distinct CDR3 sequences, about 10% of them present only once. This clonotype was found many times. Its specificity is unknown. This receptor was obtained from a child younger than 10 with inherited bone marrow failure, due to receive a stem cell transplant. The specimen was PBMCs, collected before TCRalphabeta/CD19-depleted stem cell transplant. V and J are TRBV11-2 and TRBJ1-1, with D possibly being TRBD1 (6 bases). CDR3 sequence: CASSSFIQGKVEAFF. CDR3 nucleotide sequence: TGTGCCAGCAGCTCCTTCATACAGGGAAAAGTTGAAGCTTTCTTT.